These T cell receptor beta chains were read from a single sample in a study of blood T cell repertoires in COVID-19. Only in-frame clones appear in the TCRdb table, and some are missing; sequencing was by immunoSEQ multiplex PCR. The data show about 370,000 clones, with 85% to 90% seen just once and 0.95% to 1.1% held by the top ten. Sequenced sample: PBMCs or T cells enriched from blood (not recorded which). The source is a man between 18 and 35 years old who had recovered from COVID-19. Both conserved end residues are part of each CDR3. D genes are given only for firm matches. Clone size is not always given. Where it is, it says once, few, many or a class for expanded clones.

clone size: .
J gene: TRBJ1-4
V gene: TRBV7-9
D gene: TRBD1
CDR3 DNA: TGTGCCAGCAGCTTAAAGGGGGCAGGAGAAAAACTGTTTTTT
CDR3 protein: CASSLKGAGEKLFF

clone size: .
J gene: TRBJ1-2
V gene: TRBV12-5
D gene: .
CDR3 DNA: TGTGCTAGTGGTTTGGCCCCGCCCCCGGGGGGCTTTTTTGGCTACACCTTC
CDR3 protein: CASGLAPPPGGFFGYTF

clone size: .
J gene: TRBJ2-1
V gene: TRBV5-4
D gene: .
CDR3 DNA: TGTGCCAGCAGCTCTAACCCTAATGAGCAGTTCTTC
CDR3 protein: CASSSNPNEQFF

clone size: .
J gene: TRBJ1-2
V gene: TRBV10-3
D gene: .
CDR3 DNA: TGTGCCATCAGTGAGACAGGGCTTACTGGCTACACCTTC
CDR3 protein: CAISETGLTGYTF

clone size: few
J gene: TRBJ1-3
V gene: TRBV12-3/TRBV12-4
D gene: .
CDR3 DNA: TGTGCCAGCAGTTTAGGGAGTCCGCACACCATATATTTT
CDR3 protein: CASSLGSPHTIYF

clone size: once
J gene: TRBJ1-5
V gene: TRBV6-5
D gene: .
CDR3 DNA: TGTGCCAGCAATAGGGGAAGAGGCTCGGGGCCCCAGCATTTT
CDR3 protein: CASNRGRGSGPQHF

clone size: .
J gene: TRBJ2-6
V gene: TRBV19
D gene: .
CDR3 DNA: TGTGCCAGTAGTCGGCGGCAGCTGCCTTACTCTGGGGCCAACGTCCTGACTTTC
CDR3 protein: CASSRRQLPYSGANVLTF

clone size: .
J gene: TRBJ2-7
V gene: TRBV11-2
D gene: .
CDR3 DNA: TGTGCCAGCAGCCCTTTGTTAGCAGGGGCCTCCTACGAGCAGTACTTC
CDR3 protein: CASSPLLAGASYEQYF

clone size: .
J gene: TRBJ2-7
V gene: TRBV27
D gene: TRBD1
CDR3 DNA: TGTGCCAGCAGTTTAGACGGACAGGGAGACTACGAGCAGTACTTC
CDR3 protein: CASSLDGQGDYEQYF

clone size: .
J gene: TRBJ2-7
V gene: TRBV28
D gene: .
CDR3 DNA: TGTGCCAGCAGTCTGAGGGGGAACGAGCAGTACTTC
CDR3 protein: CASSLRGNEQYF

clone size: .
J gene: TRBJ2-7
V gene: TRBV5-1
D gene: TRBD1
CDR3 DNA: TGCGCCAGCAGCCCGGACAGGGGAAGGTACGAGCAGTACTTC
CDR3 protein: CASSPDRGRYEQYF

clone size: .
J gene: TRBJ2-6
V gene: TRBV4-3
D gene: .
CDR3 DNA: TGCGCCAGCAGCCCCGGGACAGGGGCCAACGTCCTGACTTTC
CDR3 protein: CASSPGTGANVLTF

clone size: .
J gene: TRBJ2-2
V gene: TRBV7-9
D gene: .
CDR3 DNA: TGTGCCAGCAGCCATGGCGGGGTACCCGGGGAGCTGTTTTTT
CDR3 protein: CASSHGGVPGELFF

clone size: .
J gene: TRBJ1-2
V gene: TRBV6-5
D gene: TRBD1
CDR3 DNA: TGTGCCAGCAGTTCGGGCGAAGAGGGACAGGGCTATGGCTACACCTTC
CDR3 protein: CASSSGEEGQGYGYTF

clone size: .
J gene: TRBJ1-1
V gene: TRBV12-5
D gene: TRBD1
CDR3 DNA: TGTGCTAGTGGTTTGGTTGCCTCACAGGGGCCTGAAGCTTTCTTT
CDR3 protein: CASGLVASQGPEAFF

clone size: .
J gene: TRBJ2-4
V gene: TRBV13
D gene: TRBD1
CDR3 DNA: TGTGCCAGCAGCCCAGGGGGTGGCAAAAACATTCAGTACTTC
CDR3 protein: CASSPGGGKNIQYF

clone size: .
J gene: TRBJ1-4
V gene: TRBV7-8
D gene: .
CDR3 DNA: TGTGCCAGCAGCTCCGGCTCAGGGCGGACTAATGAAAAACTGTTTTTT
CDR3 protein: CASSSGSGRTNEKLFF

clone size: .
J gene: TRBJ1-2
V gene: TRBV7-3
D gene: .
CDR3 DNA: TGTGCCAGCAGCTTAGATGCCCCAGGGAATATTGGCTACACCTTC
CDR3 protein: CASSLDAPGNIGYTF

clone size: few
J gene: TRBJ2-3
V gene: TRBV2
D gene: TRBD1
CDR3 DNA: TGTGCCAGCAGATCCCGGGACAGAAACACAGATACGCAGTATTTT
CDR3 protein: CASRSRDRNTDTQYF

clone size: .
J gene: TRBJ2-7
V gene: TRBV11-2
D gene: TRBD2
CDR3 DNA: TGTGCCAGCAGCTTAGCAGAGGGAGGGCCCTACGAGCAGTACTTC
CDR3 protein: CASSLAEGGPYEQYF

clone size: .
J gene: TRBJ2-7
V gene: TRBV6-6
D gene: .
CDR3 DNA: TGTGCCAGCAGTTATCTCACTGGAGTCGGAGAGCAGTACTTC
CDR3 protein: CASSYLTGVGEQYF

clone size: .
J gene: TRBJ1-5
V gene: TRBV7-9
D gene: TRBD1
CDR3 DNA: TGTGCCAGCAGCGCAGGGGACAGGGGAGGGACGGGGGGCAATCAGCCCCAGCATTTT
CDR3 protein: CASSAGDRGGTGGNQPQHF

clone size: .
J gene: TRBJ1-5
V gene: TRBV2
D gene: .
CDR3 DNA: TGTGCCAGCAGTGAAGTGTTGTCGGGAACGAGCAATCAGCCCCAGCATTTT
CDR3 protein: CASSEVLSGTSNQPQHF

clone size: .
J gene: TRBJ2-1
V gene: TRBV28
D gene: .
CDR3 DNA: TGTGCCAGCAGTCTCGGGACTGCATATGAGCAGTTCTTC
CDR3 protein: CASSLGTAYEQFF

clone size: .
J gene: TRBJ2-7
V gene: TRBV5-1
D gene: TRBD1
CDR3 DNA: TGCGCCAGCAGCTCAGGACAGGGGTTCTACGAGCAGTACTTC
CDR3 protein: CASSSGQGFYEQYF

clone size: .
J gene: TRBJ1-2
V gene: TRBV12-3/TRBV12-4
D gene: .
CDR3 DNA: TGTGCCAGCAGCGATGGGGGCGGCTACACCTTC
CDR3 protein: CASSDGGGYTF

clone size: .
J gene: TRBJ2-7
V gene: TRBV7-3
D gene: .
CDR3 DNA: TGTGCCAGCAGCTTAGGCTTCTCCTACGAGCAGTACTTC
CDR3 protein: CASSLGFSYEQYF

clone size: .
J gene: TRBJ2-5
V gene: TRBV10-3
D gene: .
CDR3 DNA: TGTGCCATCAGTGAGACAGGGCTTCAAGAGACCCAGTACTTC
CDR3 protein: CAISETGLQETQYF

clone size: .
J gene: TRBJ1-4
V gene: TRBV13
D gene: .
CDR3 DNA: TGTGCCAGCAGCTTAAGCGGAGGGAAAAAACTGTTTTTT
CDR3 protein: CASSLSGGKKLFF

clone size: .
J gene: TRBJ1-1
V gene: TRBV6-1
D gene: TRBD1
CDR3 DNA: TGTGCCAGCAGTGAAGCGGGACAGGGGTGGTTTGAAGACACTGAAGCTTTCTTT
CDR3 protein: CASSEAGQGWFEDTEAFF

clone size: .
J gene: TRBJ1-4
V gene: TRBV6-2/TRBV6-3
D gene: .
CDR3 DNA: TGTGCCAGCAGTCCGGGGGGCGTAAGAGAAAAACTGTTTTTT
CDR3 protein: CASSPGGVREKLFF

clone size: .
J gene: TRBJ2-5
V gene: TRBV7-6
D gene: TRBD2
CDR3 DNA: TGTGCCAGCAGCTTAGCCGCACTAGCGGGAGAGACCCAGTACTTC
CDR3 protein: CASSLAALAGETQYF

clone size: once
J gene: TRBJ2-2
V gene: TRBV11-3
D gene: TRBD2
CDR3 DNA: TGTGCCAGCAGCTCTCCGGGACTAGCGGATAACACCGGGGAGCTGTTTTTT
CDR3 protein: CASSSPGLADNTGELFF

clone size: .
J gene: TRBJ1-3
V gene: TRBV5-1
D gene: .
CDR3 DNA: TGCGCCAGCAGCCCCGCAGTATCTGGAAACACCATATATTTT
CDR3 protein: CASSPAVSGNTIYF

clone size: .
J gene: TRBJ1-3
V gene: TRBV4-1
D gene: .
CDR3 DNA: TGCGCCAGCAGCCCCCCTCCAGGGGCTGGAAACACCATATATTTT
CDR3 protein: CASSPPPGAGNTIYF

clone size: .
J gene: TRBJ2-1
V gene: TRBV30
D gene: .
CDR3 DNA: TGTGCCTTAGACAGCAATGAGCAGTTCTTC
CDR3 protein: CALDSNEQFF

clone size: .
J gene: TRBJ2-1
V gene: TRBV27
D gene: TRBD2
CDR3 DNA: TGTGCCAGCAGCCTGGGACTAGCGGGAGGGTATTTGAAGAATGAGCAGTTCTTC
CDR3 protein: CASSLGLAGGYLKNEQFF

clone size: .
J gene: TRBJ2-2
V gene: TRBV7-3
D gene: TRBD1
CDR3 DNA: TGTGCCAGCGGTGGGACAGGGGTAACCGGGGAGCTGTTTTTT
CDR3 protein: CASGGTGVTGELFF

clone size: .
J gene: TRBJ2-3
V gene: TRBV7-9
D gene: .
CDR3 DNA: TGTGCCAGCCGCACCCCCTTCGGCAGGGGTGGGACAGATACGCAGTATTTT
CDR3 protein: CASRTPFGRGGTDTQYF

clone size: .
J gene: TRBJ2-7
V gene: TRBV20-1
D gene: .
CDR3 DNA: TGCAGTGCTAGTTCTGGGCACGAGCAGTACTTC
CDR3 protein: CSASSGHEQYF

clone size: .
J gene: TRBJ2-1
V gene: TRBV5-1
D gene: TRBD2
CDR3 DNA: TGCGCCAGCAACCTCTTAGCGGGAACTAGCTCCTACAATGAGCAGTTCTTC
CDR3 protein: CASNLLAGTSSYNEQFF

clone size: .
J gene: TRBJ2-3
V gene: TRBV9
D gene: TRBD1
CDR3 DNA: TGTGCCAGCAGCGTAGTTGGGACAGGGGGCTTTGTTGGAGATACGCAGTATTTT
CDR3 protein: CASSVVGTGGFVGDTQYF

clone size: .
J gene: TRBJ1-5
V gene: TRBV3-1/TRBV3-2
D gene: .
CDR3 DNA: TGTGCCAGCAGCCATGCCGGACAGAGCAATCAGCCCCAGCATTTT
CDR3 protein: CASSHAGQSNQPQHF

clone size: .
J gene: TRBJ1-5
V gene: TRBV10-1
D gene: TRBD1
CDR3 DNA: TGCGCCAGCAGTGAGTCGACAGGGACGAATCAGCCCCAGCATTTT
CDR3 protein: CASSESTGTNQPQHF

clone size: .
J gene: TRBJ2-1
V gene: TRBV6-5
D gene: TRBD2
CDR3 DNA: TGTGCCAGCATAGGCGCACTAGCGGGACCCAATGAGCAGTTCTTC
CDR3 protein: CASIGALAGPNEQFF

clone size: .
J gene: TRBJ2-3
V gene: TRBV9
D gene: .
CDR3 DNA: TGTGCCAGCAGCGTAGTACCTAGCGGCACAGATACGCAGTATTTT
CDR3 protein: CASSVVPSGTDTQYF

clone size: .
J gene: TRBJ1-2
V gene: TRBV7-9
D gene: .
CDR3 DNA: TGTGCCAGCAGCTTACTCCGAGCGACAGTTAACTATGGCTACACCTTC
CDR3 protein: CASSLLRATVNYGYTF

clone size: .
J gene: TRBJ2-3
V gene: TRBV7-3
D gene: .
CDR3 DNA: TGTGCCAGCAGCTTCGGTCCCAGCACAGATACGCAGTATTTT
CDR3 protein: CASSFGPSTDTQYF

clone size: .
J gene: TRBJ2-2
V gene: TRBV2
D gene: .
CDR3 DNA: TGTGCCAGCAGTGGCGGACGGGGCACCGGGGAGCTGTTTTTT
CDR3 protein: CASSGGRGTGELFF

clone size: .
J gene: TRBJ2-3
V gene: TRBV15
D gene: .
CDR3 DNA: TGTGCCACCAGCAGAGATCGGCAGCGAGCAGATACGCAGTATTTT
CDR3 protein: CATSRDRQRADTQYF

clone size: .
J gene: TRBJ2-5
V gene: TRBV18
D gene: TRBD1
CDR3 DNA: TGTGCCAGCTCAAGGGACAGGGCAGAGACCCAGTACTTC
CDR3 protein: CASSRDRAETQYF

clone size: .
J gene: TRBJ1-5
V gene: TRBV7-2
D gene: .
CDR3 DNA: TGTGCCAGCAGCTTGGACAGAAATCAGCCCCAGCATTTT
CDR3 protein: CASSLDRNQPQHF